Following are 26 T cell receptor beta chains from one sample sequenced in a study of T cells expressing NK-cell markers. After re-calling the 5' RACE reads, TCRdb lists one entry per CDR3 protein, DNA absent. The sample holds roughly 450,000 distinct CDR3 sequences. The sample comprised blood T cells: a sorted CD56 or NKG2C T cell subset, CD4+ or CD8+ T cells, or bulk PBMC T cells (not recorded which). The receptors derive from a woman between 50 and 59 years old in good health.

CDR3: CAISEAASGRSGELFF. The chain combines TRBV10-3 with TRBJ2-2; lacking DNA, the TRBD2 call made by TCRdb goes unchecked. The germline CDR1 and CDR2 sequences are ENHRY and SYGVKD. The CDR3 has 16 residues.

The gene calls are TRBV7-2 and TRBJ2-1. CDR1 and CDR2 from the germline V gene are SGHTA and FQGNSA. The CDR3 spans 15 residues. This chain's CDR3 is CASSLVWSLNNEQFF.

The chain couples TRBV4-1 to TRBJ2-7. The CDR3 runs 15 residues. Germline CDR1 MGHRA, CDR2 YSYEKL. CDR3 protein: CASSLWSGRTYEQYF.

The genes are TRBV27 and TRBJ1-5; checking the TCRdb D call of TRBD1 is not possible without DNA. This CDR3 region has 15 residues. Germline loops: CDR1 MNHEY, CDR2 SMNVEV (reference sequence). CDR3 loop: CASSSGAASNQPQHF.

CDR3 residues: CASSFLLAATYNEQFF. The chain joins TRBV12-3 or TRBV12-4 to TRBJ2-1; TCRdb designates TRBD2, a call that cannot be tested without DNA. The CDR3 is 16 amino acids.

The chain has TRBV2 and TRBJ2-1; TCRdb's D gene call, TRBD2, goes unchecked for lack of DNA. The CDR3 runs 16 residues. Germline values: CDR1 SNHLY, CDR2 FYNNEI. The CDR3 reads CASSEEGLAGVDEQFF. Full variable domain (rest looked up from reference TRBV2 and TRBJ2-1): EPEVTQTPSHQVTQMGQEVILRCVPISNHLYFYWYRQILGQKVEFLVSFYNNEISEKSEIFDDQFSVERPDGSNFTLKIRSTKLEDSAMYFCASSEEGLAGVDEQFFGPGTRLTVL.

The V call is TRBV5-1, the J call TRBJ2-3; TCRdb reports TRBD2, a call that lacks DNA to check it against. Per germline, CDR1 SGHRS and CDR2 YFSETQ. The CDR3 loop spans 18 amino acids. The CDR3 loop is CASSGSFGLAGGTDTQYF.

This CDR3 is CASSPSRASGKKNIQYF. The gene calls are TRBV3-1 and TRBJ2-4; TCRdb reports TRBD2, a call that lacks DNA to check it against. This CDR3 is built from 17 residues. Germline assignment: CDR1 LGHDT and CDR2 YNNKEL (reference sequence). Combining the CDR3 with reference TRBV3-1 and TRBJ2-4 gives the whole variable domain DTAVSQTPKYLVTQMGNDKSIKCEQNLGHDTMYWYKQDSKKFLKIMFSYNNKELIINETVPNRFSPKSPDKAHLNLHINSLELGDSAVYFCASSPSRASGKKNIQYFGAGTRLSVL.

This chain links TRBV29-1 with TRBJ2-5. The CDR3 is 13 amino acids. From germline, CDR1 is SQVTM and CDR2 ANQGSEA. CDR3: CSVQGGSGETQYF.

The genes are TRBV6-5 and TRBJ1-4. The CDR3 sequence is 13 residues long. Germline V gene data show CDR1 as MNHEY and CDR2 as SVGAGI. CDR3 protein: CASSRRAGEKLFF.

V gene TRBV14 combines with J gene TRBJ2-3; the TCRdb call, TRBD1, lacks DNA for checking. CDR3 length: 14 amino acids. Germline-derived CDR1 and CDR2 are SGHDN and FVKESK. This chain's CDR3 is CASRGASYTDTQYF.

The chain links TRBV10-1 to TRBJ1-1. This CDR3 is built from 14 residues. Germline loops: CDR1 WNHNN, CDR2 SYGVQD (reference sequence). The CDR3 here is CASSKAGGDTEAFF.

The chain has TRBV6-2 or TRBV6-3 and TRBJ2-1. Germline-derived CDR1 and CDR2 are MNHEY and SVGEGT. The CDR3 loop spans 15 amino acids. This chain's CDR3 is CASKEAGVLNNEQFF.

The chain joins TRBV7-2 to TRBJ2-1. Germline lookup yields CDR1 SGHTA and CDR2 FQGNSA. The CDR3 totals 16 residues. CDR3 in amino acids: CASSLAGVSSYNEQFF. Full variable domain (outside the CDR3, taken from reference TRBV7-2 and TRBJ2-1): GAGVSQSPSNKVTEKGKDVELRCDPISGHTALYWYRQSLGQGLEFLIYFQGNSAPDKSGLPSDRFSAERTGGSVSTLTIQRTQQEDSAVYLCASSLAGVSSYNEQFFGPGTRLTVL.

CDR3 protein: CASSQLEMAVF. The chain recombines TRBV3-1 with TRBJ2-1. The CDR3 is made up of 11 amino acids. Germline V CDR1 and CDR2: LGHDT, YNNKEL (reference sequence).

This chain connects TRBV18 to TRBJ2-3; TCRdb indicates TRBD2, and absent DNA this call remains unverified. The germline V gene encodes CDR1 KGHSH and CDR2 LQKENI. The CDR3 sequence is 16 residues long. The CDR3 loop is CASSPIAGLSTDTQYF.

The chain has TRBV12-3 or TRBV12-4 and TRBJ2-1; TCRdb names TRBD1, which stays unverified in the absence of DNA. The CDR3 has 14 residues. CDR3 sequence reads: CASSLISPGDEQFF.

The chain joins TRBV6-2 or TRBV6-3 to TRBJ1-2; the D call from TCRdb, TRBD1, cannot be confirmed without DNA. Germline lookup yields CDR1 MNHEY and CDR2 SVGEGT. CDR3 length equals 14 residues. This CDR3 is CASSLRTGHYGYTF.

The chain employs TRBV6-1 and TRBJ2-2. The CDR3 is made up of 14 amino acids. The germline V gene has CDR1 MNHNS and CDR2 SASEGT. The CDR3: CASILVENTGELFF.

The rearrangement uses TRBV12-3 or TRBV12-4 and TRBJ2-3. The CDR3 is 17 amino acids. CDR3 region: CASSLYLGPSNTDTQYF.

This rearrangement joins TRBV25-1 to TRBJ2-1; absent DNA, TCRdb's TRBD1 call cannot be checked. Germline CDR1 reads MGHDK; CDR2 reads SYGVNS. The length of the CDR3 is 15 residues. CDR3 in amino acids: CASSALDRVKNEQFF.

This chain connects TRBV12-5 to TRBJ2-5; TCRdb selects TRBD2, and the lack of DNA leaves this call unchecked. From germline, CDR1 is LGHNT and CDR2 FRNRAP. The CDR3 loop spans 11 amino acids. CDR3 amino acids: CASAAGEVQYF.

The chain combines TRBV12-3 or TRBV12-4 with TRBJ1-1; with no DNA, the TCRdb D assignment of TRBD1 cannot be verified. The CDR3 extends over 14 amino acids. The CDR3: CASSSRWGRIEAFF.

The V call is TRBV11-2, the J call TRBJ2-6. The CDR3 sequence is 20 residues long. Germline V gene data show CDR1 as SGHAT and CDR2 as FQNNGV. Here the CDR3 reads CASSLVRQPKNLSGANVLTF.

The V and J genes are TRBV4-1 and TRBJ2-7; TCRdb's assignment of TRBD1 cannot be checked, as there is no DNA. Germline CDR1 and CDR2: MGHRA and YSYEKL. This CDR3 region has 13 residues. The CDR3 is CASSQEPGRGQYF.

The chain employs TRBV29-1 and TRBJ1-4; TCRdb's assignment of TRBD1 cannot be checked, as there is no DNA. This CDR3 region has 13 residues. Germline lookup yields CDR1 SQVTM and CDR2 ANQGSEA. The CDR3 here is CSVARGAGEKLFF.